This TCR beta chain was sequenced in a study of post-analysis software for immune sequencing data. Broader study findings: Strong co-clustering by F measure linked samples that shared a preparation batch. With TRBV5-6, TRBV5-1 and TRBV20-1 included, about five TRBV segments were more frequent in patients than in controls. Significantly lower normalized Chao1 diversity was seen in multiple sclerosis patients than in controls.

Turning to this clonotype: What it binds is unknown.

Unique-molecular-identifier-tagged TCR beta cDNA libraries were used. Input of roughly 0.95 to 10 million T cells yielded 400,000 to 550,000 cDNA molecules. TCRdb reanalysed the PCR reads using MiXCR and keeps one entry per CDR3 protein. The table lists roughly 400,000 distinct CDR3 sequences, roughly 40% of them singletons. Germline V gene lookup returns CDR1 DFQATT and CDR2 SNEGSKA (reference sequence). V was pared by 0 bases and J by 2 bases, with 20 bases between. This CDR3 spans 17 amino acids. The receptor was isolated from a girl aged 2 to 10 with multiple sclerosis. The gene calls are TRBV20-1 and TRBJ2-7; D might be TRBD1 (6 bases). The sequenced material came from blood. The CDR3 DNA reads TGCAGTGCTAGAGATTTTTTGCACACAGGGTACGCCTACGAGCAGTACTTC. Protein sequence: CSARDFLHTGYAYEQYF.